This TCR beta chain was documented in a study of blood T cell repertoires in COVID-19. Background on the study: In each case, the material was cDNA or gDNA derived from T cells, B-cell-depleted T cells, or PBMCs.

In the study's own analysis: Reference gene primer amplification gave nucleated cell count estimates. Assay: immunoSEQ multiplex PCR; the TCRdb copy retains only in-frame clones and omits some. Clonal size and the V and J genes are those of that table, whereas D and trimming came from the DNA. The sample lists about 60,000 clones, roughly nine tenths occurring once. The CDR3 has 15 residues. Germline CDR1 reads SGHTA; CDR2 reads FQGNSA. V was trimmed by 0 bases and J by 6 bases, leaving 12 bases between them. This TCR came from a human donor in a cohort sampled during active COVID-19. V gene TRBV7-2 combines with J gene TRBJ2-1; D perhaps matches TRBD2 (5 bases). Sample: peripheral blood. The CDR3 protein is CASSLARLARNEQFF. In DNA, the CDR3 is TGTGCCAGCAGCTTAGCGCGCCTAGCACGCAATGAGCAGTTCTTC.